This section outlines one T cell receptor (beta chain) sequence together with its context. Distinct nucleotide sequences in the sample also encode this CDR3. The V end was cut by 2 bases, the J end by 4 bases, with 8 bases between. CDR1 and CDR2 from the germline V gene are MNHEY and SVGAGI. This CDR3 region has 13 residues. The authors ran the assay at deep level. Clones were sequenced by immunoSEQ multiplex PCR, and TCRdb holds only the in-frame ones, with some missing. This sample has 2.5 million or so clones, with more than 80% found just once. The sample comes from a study of shared clonotypes between healthy human individuals.

Sequenced: naive CD4+ T cells sorted from blood. The subset was: CD45RA+ positively selected. The receptor was isolated from a man younger than 30 in good health. The V and J genes are TRBV6-5 and TRBJ1-2; D is ambiguous. The CDR3 loop is CASSYEGLYGYTF. Written as DNA, the CDR3 is TGTGCCAGCAGTTACGAAGGGCTCTATGGCTACACCTTC.